The next 5 T cell receptor beta chains were all read from a single sample in a study of response to subunit inactivated influenza vaccine. TCRdb recomputed calls from the RT-PCR reads with MiXCR, one row per CDR3 protein. The table lists a few hundred thousand distinct CDR3 sequences, 12% to 15% of them singletons. The source material was PBMCs from blood, sampled less than 13 days after vaccination. These receptors all stem from a man between 45 and 60 years old who received an inactivated influenza vaccine.

V is TRBV5-1 and J is TRBJ1-6; perhaps TRBD1 as D (5 bases). The ends were cut back, 0 bases at V and 7 bases at J, with 11 bases in the middle. This CDR3 region has 15 residues. Per germline, CDR1 SGHRS and CDR2 YFSETQ. In DNA, the CDR3 is TGCGCCAGCAGCTTGGAGGGACCGTGGAATTCACCCCTCCACTTT. Translation gives CASSLEGPWNSPLHF.

The chain combines TRBV28 with TRBJ2-1; a possible D gene is TRBD1 (6 bases). The V gene lost 6 bases and the J gene lost 6 bases, with 21 bases spanning the gap. The V gene's germline CDR1 is MDHEN and CDR2 SYDVKM. The CDR3 spans 16 residues. CDR3 DNA sequence: TGTGCCAGCAGCCGGTCTACAGGGCGGAATAGCAATGAGCAGTTCTTC. Its protein is CASSRSTGRNSNEQFF. The complete variable domain, with remaining parts taken from reference TRBV28 and TRBJ2-1, reads DVKVTQSSRYLVKRTGEKVFLECVQDMDHENMFWYRQDPGLGLRLIYFSYDVKMKEKGDIPEGYSVSREKKERFSLILESASTNQTSMYLCASSRSTGRNSNEQFFGPGTRLTVL.

This clonotype was observed a few times. The CDR3 region has the DNA TGTGCCAGCACAAAGCCGGGGAGTTACGAGCAGTACTTC. Amino acid sequence: CASTKPGSYEQYF. The chain recombines TRBV6-1 with TRBJ2-7; a weak D match, TRBD2 (5 bases). Germline CDR1 reads MNHNS; CDR2 reads SASEGT. V lost 7 bases, J lost 4 bases, and 14 bases lay in between. The CDR3 consists of 13 residues.

This clonotype came up a few times. This chain connects TRBV10-3 to TRBJ2-3; TRBD2 agrees at 8 bases. CDR3 length: 16 amino acids. V gave up 6 bases and J gave up 0 bases; unmatched junction bases: 8. The germline V gene has CDR1 ENHRY and CDR2 SYGVKD. CDR3 nucleotides: TGTGCCATCAGCTTGGCTGGGACTAGAAGCACAGATACGCAGTATTTT. It translates to CAISLAGTRSTDTQYF.

The chain uses TRBV7-2 and TRBJ1-1, with D possibly TRBD1 on 6 matching bases. Germline CDR1 reads SGHTA; CDR2 reads FQGNSA. The V gene lost 4 bases and the J gene lost 0 bases, with 9 bases spanning the gap. The CDR3 loop spans 14 amino acids. The DNA of the CDR3 is TGTGCCAGCAGCTACCAGGGGTTGAACACTGAAGCTTTCTTT. Translated: CASSYQGLNTEAFF.